Below are 5 T cell receptor beta chains sequenced from a single sample in a study of cytomegalovirus exposure and HLA in healthy donors. The PCR made use of 60 Vbeta and 13 Jbeta primers. Only in-frame clones appear in the TCRdb table, and some are missing; sequencing was by immunoSEQ multiplex PCR. The profile shows more than 140,000 clones, around 73% of them singletons. Sequencing was done on a sample of PBMCs. The receptors derive from a female donor in good health and CMV-seronegative.

CDR3 nucleotides: TGCGCCAGCAGCCAAGCCCCAGGAACATCCTACGAGCAGTACTTC. Translated: CASSQAPGTSYEQYF. This chain uses TRBV4-1 with TRBJ2-7; no clear D. Trimming took 1 base from V and 1 from J, leaving 11 bases between them. The CDR3 consists of 15 residues. The germline CDR1 and CDR2 sequences are MGHRA and YSYEKL.

The chain employs TRBV6-6 and TRBJ2-1; 7 nucleotides match TRBD1. Germline V lookup: CDR1 MNHNY, CDR2 SVGAGI (reference sequence). V dropped 2 bases and J dropped 6; count of bases not matched to a gene: 7. The CDR3 totals 15 residues. The DNA for the CDR3 is TGTGCCAGCAGTTACCGGCAGGGGGATGGCAATGAGCAGTTCTTC. Its translation: CASSYRQGDGNEQFF.

V gene TRBV5-4 combines with J gene TRBJ1-1; 9 bases agree with TRBD1. The CDR3 runs 15 residues. Per germline, CDR1 SGHNT and CDR2 YYREEE (reference sequence). Losses at the gene ends were 4 bases for V and 7 bases for J; bases not matched to a gene: 11. This CDR3 reads CASSRPGTGRNEAFF. Written as DNA, the CDR3 is TGTGCCAGCAGCCGTCCCGGGACAGGGAGAAATGAAGCTTTCTTT.

In its sample, this clone was seen a few times. This chain joins TRBV19 and TRBJ1-5, with 7 bases matching TRBD1. V trimming: 8 bases; J trimming: 5 bases; junction bases outside the gene matches: 9. CDR1 is LNHDA and CDR2 is SQIVND in the germline V gene (reference sequence). This CDR3 has 14 amino acids. CDR3 sequence: CASSEGAKDQPQHF. The CDR3 region has the DNA TGTGCCAGTTCTGAGGGGGCGAAGGATCAGCCCCAGCATTTT.

The chain is built from TRBV7-8 and TRBJ1-1; D possibly corresponds to TRBD1 (5 bases). V shed 2 bases and J shed 7 bases, with 11 bases lying between them. This CDR3 is built from 13 residues. The germline gives CDR1 SGHVS, CDR2 FQNEAQ. CDR3 DNA sequence: TGTGCCAGCAGCTTACGGTCAGGGATTGAAGCTTTCTTT. This codes for CASSLRSGIEAFF.